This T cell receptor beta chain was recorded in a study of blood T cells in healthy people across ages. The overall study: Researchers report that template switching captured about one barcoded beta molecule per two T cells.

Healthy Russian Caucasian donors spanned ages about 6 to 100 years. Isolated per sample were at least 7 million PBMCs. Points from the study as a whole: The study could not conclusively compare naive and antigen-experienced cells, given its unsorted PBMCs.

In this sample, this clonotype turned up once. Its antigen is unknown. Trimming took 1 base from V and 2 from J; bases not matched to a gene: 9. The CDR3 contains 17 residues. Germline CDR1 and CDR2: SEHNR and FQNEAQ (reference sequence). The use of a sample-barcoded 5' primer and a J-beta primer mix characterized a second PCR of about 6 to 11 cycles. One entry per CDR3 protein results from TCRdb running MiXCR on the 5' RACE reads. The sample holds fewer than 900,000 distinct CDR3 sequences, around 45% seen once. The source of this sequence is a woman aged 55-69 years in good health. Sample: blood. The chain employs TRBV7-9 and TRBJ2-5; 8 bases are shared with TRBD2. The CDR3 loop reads CASSLVAGGRRQETQYF. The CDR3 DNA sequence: TGTGCCAGCAGCTTAGTGGCGGGGGGACGTAGACAAGAGACCCAGTACTTC.